The 24 T cell receptor beta chains given below trace back to one sample, sequenced in a study of early T cells in non-severe SARS-CoV-2 infection. Using its own MiXCR run on the 5' RACE reads, TCRdb lists one record per CDR3 protein. The sample lists some 97,000 distinct CDR3 sequences, roughly 9.6% occurring once. Sequenced material: whole blood, taken at baseline. The source is an adult who was a healthcare worker with PCR-confirmed SARS-CoV-2 infection or an uninfected control (not recorded which).

This clonotype has only a few counts. The V gene is TRBV20-1, the J gene TRBJ2-7; no reliable D call. CDR3 length: 12 residues. CDR1 and CDR2 from the germline V gene are DFQATT and SNEGSKA (reference sequence). The V gene lost 3 bases and the J gene lost 7 bases, with 13 bases spanning the gap. The DNA for the CDR3 is TGCAGTGCTAGTAGTGGTATGAGGGAGCAGTACTTC. This sequence encodes CSASSGMREQYF.

This clonotype was seen only a few times. This chain links TRBV7-2 with TRBJ2-3; D uncertain. V lost 2 bases and J lost 1, with 10 bases in between. CDR1 and CDR2 (germline): SGHTA, FQGNSA. The length of the CDR3 is 15 residues. As DNA, the CDR3 is TGTGCCAGCAGCTTAAGTCCTGGACGCACAGATACGCAGTATTTT. It yields the protein CASSLSPGRTDTQYF.

The chain links TRBV11-2 to TRBJ1-3, with 7 bases aligning to TRBD1. The CDR3 is 16 residues long. Looked up from germline, CDR1 is SGHAT and CDR2 is FQNNGV. V lost 4 bases, J lost 2 bases, and 8 bases stayed unmatched. The CDR3: CASSSLQGGTGNTIYF. The CDR3 bases are TGTGCCAGCAGCTCGCTCCAGGGGGGAACTGGAAACACCATATATTTT. Variable domain in full (rest from reference TRBV11-2 and TRBJ1-3): EAGVAQSPRYKIIEKRQSVAFWCNPISGHATLYWYQQILGQGPKLLIQFQNNGVVDDSQLPKDRFSAERLKGVDSTLKIQPAKLEDSAVYLCASSSLQGGTGNTIYFGEGSWLTVV.

The sample holds many counts of this clonotype. The chain couples TRBV3-1 to TRBJ2-1; TRBD2 is a possible D gene (8 bases). Between the trimmed V and J ends, which lost 5 bases and 7 bases, there was a span of 27 bases. The CDR3 consists of 18 residues. Germline assignment: CDR1 LGHDT and CDR2 YNNKEL (reference sequence). The CDR3 bases are TGTGCCAGCAGCACCCGGAAGGGGGCGGGAGGCTGGGATAATGAGCAGTTCTTC. Amino acid sequence: CASSTRKGAGGWDNEQFF.

The CDR3 region is CASSHDGHGYTF. The CDR3 DNA reads as TGTGCCAGCAGCCACGACGGCCATGGCTACACCTTC. This chain links TRBV3-1 with TRBJ1-2; D gene unclear. Trimming stripped 3 bases from V and 6 bases from J, with 8 bases between. This CDR3 contains 12 residues. Germline V gene lookup returns CDR1 LGHDT and CDR2 YNNKEL (reference sequence).

This chain connects TRBV4-1 to TRBJ2-7, with a possible D match to TRBD2 (6 bases). Trimming left V 2 bases short and J 1 base short, with 9 bases between. In germline, CDR1 is MGHRA, CDR2 YSYEKL. The CDR3 is 14 residues long. The CDR3 protein is CASSQQGLSYEQYF. CDR3 DNA: TGCGCCAGCAGCCAACAGGGACTTTCCTACGAGCAGTACTTC.

This clonotype has a count of ten or more. This rearrangement joins TRBV6-2 or TRBV6-3 to TRBJ2-1; D is undetermined. CDR1 MNHEY and CDR2 SVGEGT come from the germline V gene. The V gene lost 7 bases and the J gene lost 0 bases, with 16 bases spanning the gap. This CDR3 comprises 16 residues. DNA of the CDR3: TGTGCCAGCACCCAACCCAGTTACGGCTCCTACAATGAGCAGTTCTTC. The encoded protein is CASTQPSYGSYNEQFF.

The sample holds a few counts of this clonotype. The chain joins TRBV6-4 to TRBJ2-6; the D is unclear. The V end was cut by 2 bases, the J end by 0 bases, with 5 bases between. Looked up from germline, CDR1 is MRHNA and CDR2 is SNTAGT. The CDR3 covers 15 residues. The CDR3 protein is CASSDDPSGANVLTF. The CDR3 nucleotides read TGTGCCAGCAGTGACGACCCCTCTGGGGCCAACGTCCTGACTTTC.

This clonotype was recorded a few times. The chain has TRBV24-1 and TRBJ2-6; D is unclear. The germline V and J ends were trimmed by 4 bases and 0 bases, with 9 bases remaining between them. The CDR3 length is 16 residues. Germline values: CDR1 KGHDR, CDR2 SFDVKD. The CDR3 region is CATSDRRPSGANVLTF. The CDR3 nucleotides read TGTGCCACCAGTGACCGCCGTCCCTCTGGGGCCAACGTCCTGACTTTC.

The chain uses TRBV7-9 and TRBJ2-7, with D perhaps matching TRBD1 (5 bases). This CDR3 is 13 amino acids long. Per the germline V gene, CDR1 is SEHNR and CDR2 is FQNEAQ (reference sequence). V dropped 2 bases and J dropped 2 bases, with 7 bases sitting between them. The CDR3 nucleotides read TGTGCCAGCAGCTTACAGGGCACCTACGAGCAGTACTTC. Protein sequence: CASSLQGTYEQYF.

In this sample, this clonotype turned up many times. V and J are TRBV5-1 and TRBJ1-6, with D hard to call. This CDR3 contains 14 residues. CDR1 is SGHRS and CDR2 is YFSETQ in the germline V gene. The V end was cut by 0 bases, the J end by 7 bases, with 8 bases between. The CDR3 nucleotides read TGCGCCAGCAGCTTGGGATCGGGAAATTCACCCCTCCACTTT. Translated, it gives CASSLGSGNSPLHF.

This clonotype was counted only a few times. The J gene is TRBJ1-1, the V gene TRBV7-9, with TRBD1 matching 10 bases. The V gene's germline CDR1 is SEHNR and CDR2 FQNEAQ (reference sequence). The CDR3 consists of 22 residues. V lost 5 bases to trimming and J lost 3 bases; unmatched junction nucleotides: 27. CDR3 sequence reads: CASSQKGFFDGTGEGTDTEAFF. In nucleotides, the CDR3 is TGTGCCAGCAGCCAAAAAGGCTTCTTTGACGGGACAGGGGAAGGAACTGACACTGAAGCTTTCTTT. The whole variable domain, remainder taken from reference TRBV7-9 and TRBJ1-1, is DTGVSQNPRHKITKRGQNVTFRCDPISEHNRLYWYRQTLGQGPEFLTYFQNEAQLEKSRLLSDRFSAERPKGSFSTLEIQRTEQGDSAMYLCASSQKGFFDGTGEGTDTEAFFGQGTRLTVV.

This clonotype was counted a few times. The chain employs TRBV3-2 and TRBJ2-1; no check of the table's D call, TRBD2, against the DNA was made. TRBV3-2 is described as a pseudogene. This CDR3 comprises 18 residues. Written as DNA, the CDR3 is TGTGCCATTTTGCGGGGTTCCGGCGGGAAGAGCTCCTACAATGAGCAGTTCTTC. Protein sequence: CAILRGSGGKSSYNEQFF.

A few counts support this clonotype. The chain recombines TRBV3-1 with TRBJ2-1; tentatively, D is TRBD2 (6 bases). Germline V gene sequence: CDR1 LGHDT, CDR2 YNNKEL (reference sequence). V dropped 1 base and J dropped 4 bases, with 11 bases sitting between them. The length of the CDR3 is 15 residues. The CDR3 sequence: CASSQGRGFYNEQFF. Here the CDR3 DNA reads TGTGCCAGCAGCCAAGGGCGGGGCTTTTACAATGAGCAGTTCTTC.

This clonotype occurred many times. The junction departs from the called germline gene at one end, perhaps through a read error. V usage is TRBV24-1 and J usage is TRBJ2-1, with 9 bases aligning to TRBD2. Germline V lookup: CDR1 KGHDR, CDR2 SFDVKD. CDR3 length: 13 residues. DNA for the CDR3: TGTGCCACCAGTGACCCCGGGACTAGCCCTACGTCCTTC. It yields the protein CATSDPGTSPTSF.

The chain carries TRBV15 and TRBJ2-2; D call uncertain. Per the germline V gene, CDR1 is LNHNV and CDR2 is YYDKDF (reference sequence). The CDR3 length is 11 residues. The V end was cut by 1 base, the J end by 7 bases, with 1 base between. The CDR3 is CATSRGGELFF. CDR3 DNA: TGTGCCACCAGCAGAGGCGGGGAGCTGTTTTTT.

In the case of this clonotype: This may arise from a read error, as a much more abundant clone is one base away. V is TRBV5-5 and J is TRBJ2-3, with D uncertain. The CDR3 extends over 12 amino acids. Looked up from germline, CDR1 is SGHKS and CDR2 is YYEKEE (reference sequence). As DNA, the CDR3 is TGTGCCAGCGGCTTCTCAGGAGATACGCAGTATTTT. Translated, it gives CASGFSGDTQYF.

The chain uses TRBV28 and TRBJ2-5, with 9 bases identical to TRBD1. CDR1 is MDHEN and CDR2 is SYDVKM in the germline V gene. The CDR3 totals 16 residues. J gave up 3 bases and V 0 bases, and 5 bases lay outside the gene matches. CDR3 region: CASSLWGQGPEETQYF. The CDR3 DNA sequence: TGTGCCAGCAGTTTATGGGGACAGGGCCCCGAAGAGACCCAGTACTTC.

Only a few counts were recorded for this clonotype. The genes are TRBV5-1 and TRBJ1-1, with D unresolved. This CDR3 is 14 amino acids long. V was clipped by 0 bases and J by 0 bases, with 6 bases between them. CDR1 is SGHRS, CDR2 YFSETQ, per germline. The CDR3 loop reads CASSLEGMNTEAFF. The CDR3 nucleotides are TGCGCCAGCAGCTTGGAAGGGATGAACACTGAAGCTTTCTTT.

The chain joins TRBV18 to TRBJ1-2; 7 bases line up with TRBD1. The CDR3 spans 15 residues. The trim removed 2 bases at V and 4 bases at J, leaving 7 bases unmatched. From germline, CDR1 is KGHSH and CDR2 LQKENI. The CDR3 bases are TGTGCCAGCTCACCAAACCGGGACAGTACCTATGGCTACACCTTC. Its translation: CASSPNRDSTYGYTF.

This clonotype has more than one count but fewer than ten. The chain has TRBV20-1 and TRBJ2-6; the D gene could be TRBD1 or TRBD2 (5 bases each). This CDR3 comprises 17 residues. V lost 0 bases, J lost 0 bases, and 12 bases lay in between. The germline V gene encodes CDR1 DFQATT and CDR2 SNEGSKA (reference sequence). The CDR3 coding sequence is TGCAGTGCTAGAGATGAGGGACGGCGCTCTGGGGCCAACGTCCTGACTTTC. Protein sequence: CSARDEGRRSGANVLTF.

This clonotype was recorded many times. This sequence joins TRBV6-1 and TRBJ2-7, with TRBD2 as a possible D gene (7 bases). V gave up 4 bases and J gave up 7 bases, with 23 bases separating them. CDR1 is MNHNS, CDR2 SASEGT, per germline. The CDR3 spans 16 residues. The DNA of the CDR3 is TGTGCCAGCAGTGCTGCCTCGGGGGCTAGCGGTTTGGAGCAGTACTTC. It yields the protein CASSAASGASGLEQYF.

Many counts were recorded for this clonotype. This chain links TRBV12-3 or TRBV12-4 with TRBJ2-2; D not resolved. The V end was cut by 5 bases, the J end by 5 bases, with 6 bases between. The CDR3 is 12 residues long. The CDR3 protein is CASSPSTGELFF. As DNA, the CDR3 is TGTGCCAGCAGTCCCTCAACCGGGGAGCTGTTTTTT.

Notes on this clonotype: It may be a read error: a sequence one base away is much more abundant. The chain joins TRBV24-1 to TRBJ2-5; weak D call: TRBD1 (6 bases). V was shortened by 9 bases and J by 2 bases, with 12 bases between the two germline ends. CDR1 is KGHDR, CDR2 SFDVKD, per germline. CDR3 length: 13 residues. The CDR3 sequence is CATPYRVQETQYF. In DNA form, the CDR3 reads TGTGCCACCCCTTACAGGGTTCAAGAGACCCAGTACTTC.